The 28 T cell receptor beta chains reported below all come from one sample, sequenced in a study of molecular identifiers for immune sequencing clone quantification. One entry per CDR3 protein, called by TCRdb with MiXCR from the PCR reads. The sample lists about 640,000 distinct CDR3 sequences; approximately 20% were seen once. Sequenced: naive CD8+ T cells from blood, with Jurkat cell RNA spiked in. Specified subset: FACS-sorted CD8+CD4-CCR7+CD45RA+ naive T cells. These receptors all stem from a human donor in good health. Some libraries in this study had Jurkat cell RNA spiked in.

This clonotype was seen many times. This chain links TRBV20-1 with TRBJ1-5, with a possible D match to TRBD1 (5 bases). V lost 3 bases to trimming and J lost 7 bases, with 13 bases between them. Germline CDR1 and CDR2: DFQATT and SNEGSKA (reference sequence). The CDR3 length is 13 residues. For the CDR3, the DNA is TGCAGTGCTAGCGGGCTGGGGGACCAGCCCCAGCATTTT. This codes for CSASGLGDQPQHF.

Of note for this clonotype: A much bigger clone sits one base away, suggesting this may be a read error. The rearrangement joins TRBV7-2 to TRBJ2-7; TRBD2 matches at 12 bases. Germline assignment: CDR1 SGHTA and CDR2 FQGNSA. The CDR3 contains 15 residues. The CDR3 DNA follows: TGTGCCAGCAGCCCGGGACTAGCGGGTCCCTACGGGCAGTACTTC. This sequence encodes CASSPGLAGPYGQYF.

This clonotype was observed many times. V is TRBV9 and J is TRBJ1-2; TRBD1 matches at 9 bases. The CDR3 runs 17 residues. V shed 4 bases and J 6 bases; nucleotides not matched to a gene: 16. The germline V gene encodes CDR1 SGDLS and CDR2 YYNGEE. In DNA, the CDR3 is TGTGCCAGCAGCTCTACTACACAGGGGGCGCGTCTCCATGGCTACACCTTC. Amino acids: CASSSTTQGARLHGYTF. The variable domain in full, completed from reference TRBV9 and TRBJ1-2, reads DSGVTQTPKHLITATGQRVTLRCSPRSGDLSVYWYQQSLDQGLQFLIQYYNGEERAKGNILERFSAQQFPDLHSELNLSSLELGDSALYFCASSSTTQGARLHGYTFGSGTRLTVV.

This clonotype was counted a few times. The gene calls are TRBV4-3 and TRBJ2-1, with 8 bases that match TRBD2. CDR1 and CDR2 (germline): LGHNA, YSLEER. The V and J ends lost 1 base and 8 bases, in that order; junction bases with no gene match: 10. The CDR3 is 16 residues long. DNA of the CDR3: TGCGCCAGCAGCCAAGGGGTGGCGGGAGGCGGCGATGAGCAGTTCTTC. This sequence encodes CASSQGVAGGGDEQFF.

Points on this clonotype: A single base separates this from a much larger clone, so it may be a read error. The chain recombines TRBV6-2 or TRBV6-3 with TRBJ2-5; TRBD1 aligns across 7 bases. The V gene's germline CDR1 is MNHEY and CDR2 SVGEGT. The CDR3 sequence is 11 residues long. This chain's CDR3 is CTSRDSETQYF. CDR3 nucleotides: TGTACCAGCAGGGACAGTGAGACCCAGTACTTC.

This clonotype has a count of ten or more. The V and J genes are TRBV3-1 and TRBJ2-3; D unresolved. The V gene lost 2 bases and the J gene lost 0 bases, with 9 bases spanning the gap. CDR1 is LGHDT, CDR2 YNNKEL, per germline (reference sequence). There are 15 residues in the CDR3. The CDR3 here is CASSQSGRSTDTQYF. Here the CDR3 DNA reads TGTGCCAGCAGCCAATCTGGGCGAAGCACAGATACGCAGTATTTT.

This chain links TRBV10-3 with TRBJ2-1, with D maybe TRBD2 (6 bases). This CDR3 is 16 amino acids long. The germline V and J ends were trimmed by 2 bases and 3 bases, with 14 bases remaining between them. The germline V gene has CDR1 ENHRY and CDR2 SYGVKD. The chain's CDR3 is CAISEVGGGYYNEQFF. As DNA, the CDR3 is TGTGCCATCAGTGAGGTGGGGGGTGGCTACTACAATGAGCAGTTCTTC.

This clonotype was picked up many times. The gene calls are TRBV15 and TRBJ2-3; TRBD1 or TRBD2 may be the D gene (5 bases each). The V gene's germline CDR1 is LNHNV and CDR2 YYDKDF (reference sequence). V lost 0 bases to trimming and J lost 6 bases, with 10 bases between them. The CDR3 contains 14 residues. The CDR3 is CATSRDRESDTQYF. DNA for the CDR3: TGTGCCACCAGCAGAGACAGGGAGAGCGATACGCAGTATTTT.

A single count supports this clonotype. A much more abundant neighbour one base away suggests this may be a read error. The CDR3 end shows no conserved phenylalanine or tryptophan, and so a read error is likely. The CDR3 nucleotides are TGCAGTGCTAGAGATCCCCTTTCCCTTGAAGCTTTCGTT. It translates to CSARDPLSLEAFV. The chain carries TRBV20-1 and TRBJ1-1; D is uncertain. This CDR3 comprises 13 residues. CDR1 is DFQATT, CDR2 SNEGSKA, per germline (reference sequence). Trimming removed 0 bases from V and 7 bases from J, with 12 bases in between.

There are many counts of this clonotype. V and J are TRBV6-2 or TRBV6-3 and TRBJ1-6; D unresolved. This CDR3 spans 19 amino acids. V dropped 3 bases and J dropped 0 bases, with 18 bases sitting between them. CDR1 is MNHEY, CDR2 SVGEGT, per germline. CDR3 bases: TGTGCCAGCAGTTATTTCGCGGAATGGATGAGCTCCTATAATTCACCCCTCCACTTT. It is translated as CASSYFAEWMSSYNSPLHF.

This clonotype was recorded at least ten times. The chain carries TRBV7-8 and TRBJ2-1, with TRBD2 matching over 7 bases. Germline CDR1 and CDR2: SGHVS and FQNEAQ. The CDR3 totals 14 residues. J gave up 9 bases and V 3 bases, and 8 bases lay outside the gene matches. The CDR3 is CASSFGTNLFEQFF. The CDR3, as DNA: TGTGCCAGCAGCTTCGGGACTAACCTTTTTGAGCAGTTCTTC.

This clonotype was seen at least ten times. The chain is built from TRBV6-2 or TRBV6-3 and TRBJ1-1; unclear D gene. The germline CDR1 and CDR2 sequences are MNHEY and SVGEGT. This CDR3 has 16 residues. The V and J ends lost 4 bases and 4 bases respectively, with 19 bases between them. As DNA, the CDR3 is TGTGCCAGCAGTTGGCCGGGCTCCGGGATTTCCACTGAAGCTTTCTTT. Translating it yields CASSWPGSGISTEAFF.

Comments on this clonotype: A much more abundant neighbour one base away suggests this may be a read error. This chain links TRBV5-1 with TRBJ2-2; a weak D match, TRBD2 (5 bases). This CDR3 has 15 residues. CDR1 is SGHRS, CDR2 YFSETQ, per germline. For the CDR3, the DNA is TGCGCCAGCAGCTTATGGATTTCGAACACCGGGGAGCTGGTTTTT. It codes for CASSLWISNTGELVF.

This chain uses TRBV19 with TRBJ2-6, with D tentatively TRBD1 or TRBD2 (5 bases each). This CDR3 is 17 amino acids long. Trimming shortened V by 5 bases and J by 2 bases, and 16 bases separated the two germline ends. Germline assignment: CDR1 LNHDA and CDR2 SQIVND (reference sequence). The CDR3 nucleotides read TGTGCCAGTAGTGTCGGGACCCGGGCTGCTGGGGCCAACGTCCTGACTTTC. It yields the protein CASSVGTRAAGANVLTF. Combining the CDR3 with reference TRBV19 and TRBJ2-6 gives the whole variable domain DGGITQSPKYLFRKEGQNVTLSCEQNLNHDAMYWYRQDPGQGLRLIYYSQIVNDFQKGDIAEGYSVSREKKESFPLTVTSAQKNPTAFYLCASSVGTRAAGANVLTFGAGSRLTVL.

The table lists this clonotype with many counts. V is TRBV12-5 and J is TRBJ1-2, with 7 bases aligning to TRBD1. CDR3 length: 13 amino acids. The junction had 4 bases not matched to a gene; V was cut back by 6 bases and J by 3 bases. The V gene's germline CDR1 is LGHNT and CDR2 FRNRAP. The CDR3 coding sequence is TGTGCTAGTGGCCTGGACAGGTACTATGGCTACACCTTC. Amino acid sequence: CASGLDRYYGYTF.

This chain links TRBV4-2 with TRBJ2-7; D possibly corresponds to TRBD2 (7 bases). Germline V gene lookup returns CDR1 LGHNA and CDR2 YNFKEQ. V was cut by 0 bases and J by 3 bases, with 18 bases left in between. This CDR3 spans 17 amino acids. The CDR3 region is CASSQDMGGRESYEQYF. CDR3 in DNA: TGTGCCAGCAGCCAAGATATGGGGGGGCGGGAGAGCTACGAGCAGTACTTC.

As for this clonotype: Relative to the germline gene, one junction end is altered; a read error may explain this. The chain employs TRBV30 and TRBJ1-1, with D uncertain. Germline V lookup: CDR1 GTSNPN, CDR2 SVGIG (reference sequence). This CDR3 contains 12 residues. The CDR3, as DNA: TGTGCCTGGAGTTTAACGAACACTGAGGCTTTCTTT. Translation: CAWSLTNTEAFF.

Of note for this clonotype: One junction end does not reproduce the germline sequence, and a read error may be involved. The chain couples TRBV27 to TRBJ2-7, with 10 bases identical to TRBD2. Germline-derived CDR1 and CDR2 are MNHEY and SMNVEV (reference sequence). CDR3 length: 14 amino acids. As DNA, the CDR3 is TGTGTCAGCAGTAGCGGGAGGAGGCTCTACGAGCAGTACTTC. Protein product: CVSSSGRRLYEQYF.

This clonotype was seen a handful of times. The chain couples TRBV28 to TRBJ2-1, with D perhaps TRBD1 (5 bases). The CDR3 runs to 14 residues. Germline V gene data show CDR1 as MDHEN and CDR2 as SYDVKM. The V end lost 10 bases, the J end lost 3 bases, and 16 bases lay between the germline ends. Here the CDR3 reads CATQDRNHYNEQFF. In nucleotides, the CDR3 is TGTGCCACCCAAGACAGAAACCACTACAATGAGCAGTTCTTC.

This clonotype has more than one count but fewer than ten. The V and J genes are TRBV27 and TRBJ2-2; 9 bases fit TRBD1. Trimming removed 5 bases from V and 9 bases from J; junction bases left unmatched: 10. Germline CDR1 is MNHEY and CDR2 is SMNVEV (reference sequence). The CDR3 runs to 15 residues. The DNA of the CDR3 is TGTGCCAGCAGTCTTCCGGGACAGGGTATCCGGGAGCTGTTTTTT. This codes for CASSLPGQGIRELFF.

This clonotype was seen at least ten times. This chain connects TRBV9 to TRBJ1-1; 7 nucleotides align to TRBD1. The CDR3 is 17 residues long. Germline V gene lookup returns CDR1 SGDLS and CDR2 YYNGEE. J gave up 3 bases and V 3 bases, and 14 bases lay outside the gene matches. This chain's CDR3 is CASSAGSTGLGDTEAFF. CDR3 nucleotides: TGTGCCAGCAGCGCTGGATCGACAGGGCTGGGCGACACTGAAGCTTTCTTT.

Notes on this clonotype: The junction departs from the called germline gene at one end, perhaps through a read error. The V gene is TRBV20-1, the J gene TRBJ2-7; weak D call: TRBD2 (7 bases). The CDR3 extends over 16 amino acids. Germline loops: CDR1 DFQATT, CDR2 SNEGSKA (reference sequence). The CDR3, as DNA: TGCAGTGCTAGGCCTACCGCGGGGAGGGGGGCTGACGAACAGTACTTC. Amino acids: CSARPTAGRGADEQYF.

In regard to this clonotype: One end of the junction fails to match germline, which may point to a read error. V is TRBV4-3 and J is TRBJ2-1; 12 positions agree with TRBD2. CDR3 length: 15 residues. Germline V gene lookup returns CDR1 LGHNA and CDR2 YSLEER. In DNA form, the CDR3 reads TGCGCCAGCAGCCAAGAAGGGGGACTAGCGGGTAACATGGTCTTC. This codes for CASSQEGGLAGNMVF.

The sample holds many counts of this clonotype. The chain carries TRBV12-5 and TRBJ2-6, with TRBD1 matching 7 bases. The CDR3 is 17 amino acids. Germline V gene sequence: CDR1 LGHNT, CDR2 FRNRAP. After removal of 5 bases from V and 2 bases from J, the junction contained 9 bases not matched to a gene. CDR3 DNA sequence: TGTGCTAGTGGTATGGACAGGTATTCAGCTGGGGCCAACGTCCTGACTTTC. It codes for CASGMDRYSAGANVLTF.

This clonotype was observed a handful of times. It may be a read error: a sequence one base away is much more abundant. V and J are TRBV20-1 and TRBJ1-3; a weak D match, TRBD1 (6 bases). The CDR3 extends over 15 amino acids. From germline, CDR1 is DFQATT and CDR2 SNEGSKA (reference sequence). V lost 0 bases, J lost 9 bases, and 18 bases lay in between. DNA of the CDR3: TGCAGTGCTAGAGATCTTCAGGGGAACTTAAGCACCATATATTTT. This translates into CSARDLQGNLSTIYF.

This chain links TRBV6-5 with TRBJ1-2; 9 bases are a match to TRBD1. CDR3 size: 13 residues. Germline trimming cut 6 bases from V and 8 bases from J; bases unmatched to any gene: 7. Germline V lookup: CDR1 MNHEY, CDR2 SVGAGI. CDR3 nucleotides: TGTGCCAGCAGCTCCGGACAGGGGTGGGGCTACACCTTC. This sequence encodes CASSSGQGWGYTF.

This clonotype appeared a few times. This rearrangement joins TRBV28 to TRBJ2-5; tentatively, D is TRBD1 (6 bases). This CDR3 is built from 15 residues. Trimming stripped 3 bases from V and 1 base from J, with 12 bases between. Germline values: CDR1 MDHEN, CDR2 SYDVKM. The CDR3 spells CASSFRTAPQETQYF. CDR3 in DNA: TGTGCCAGCAGTTTTAGGACAGCACCCCAAGAGACCCAGTACTTC.

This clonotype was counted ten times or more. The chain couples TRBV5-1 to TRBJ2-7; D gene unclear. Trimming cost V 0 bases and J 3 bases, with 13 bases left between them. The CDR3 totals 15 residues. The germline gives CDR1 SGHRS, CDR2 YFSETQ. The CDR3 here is CASSLDSSILYEQYF. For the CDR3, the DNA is TGCGCCAGCAGCTTGGATTCATCAATCCTCTACGAGCAGTACTTC.